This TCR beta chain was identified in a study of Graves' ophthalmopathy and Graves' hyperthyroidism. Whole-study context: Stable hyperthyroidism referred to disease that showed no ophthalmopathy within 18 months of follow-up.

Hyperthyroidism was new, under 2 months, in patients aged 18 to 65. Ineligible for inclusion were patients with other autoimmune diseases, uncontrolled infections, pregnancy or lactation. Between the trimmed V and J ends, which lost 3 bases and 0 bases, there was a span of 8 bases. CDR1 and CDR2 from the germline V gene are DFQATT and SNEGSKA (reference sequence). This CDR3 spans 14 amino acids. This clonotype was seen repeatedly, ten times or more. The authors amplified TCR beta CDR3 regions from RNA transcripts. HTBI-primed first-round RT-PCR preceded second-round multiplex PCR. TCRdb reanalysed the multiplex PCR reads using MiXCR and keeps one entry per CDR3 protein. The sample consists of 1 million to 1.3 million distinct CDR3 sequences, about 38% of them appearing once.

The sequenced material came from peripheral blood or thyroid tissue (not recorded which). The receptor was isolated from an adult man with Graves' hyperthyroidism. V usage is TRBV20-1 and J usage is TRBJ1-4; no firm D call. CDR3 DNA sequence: TGCAGTGCTAGGTGGGCGACAACTAATGAAAAACTGTTTTTT. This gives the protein CSARWATTNEKLFF.